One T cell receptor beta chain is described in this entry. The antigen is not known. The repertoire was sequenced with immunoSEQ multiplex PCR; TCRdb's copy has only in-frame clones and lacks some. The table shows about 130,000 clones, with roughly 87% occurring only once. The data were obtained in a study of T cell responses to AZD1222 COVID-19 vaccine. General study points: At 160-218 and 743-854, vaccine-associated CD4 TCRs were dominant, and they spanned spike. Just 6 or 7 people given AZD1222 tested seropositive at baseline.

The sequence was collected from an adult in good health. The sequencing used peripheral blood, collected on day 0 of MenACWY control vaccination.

CDR3 DNA sequence: TGTGCCAGCAGTCAGGGGGCAGACTACACCTTC. This gives the protein CASSQGADYTF. The chain recombines TRBV27 with TRBJ1-2, with 8 bases lining up with TRBD1. The CDR3 totals 11 residues. The V gene's germline CDR1 is MNHEY and CDR2 SMNVEV (reference sequence). The V gene end was trimmed by 5 bases and the J gene end by 10 bases; junction bases not matched to a gene: 3.